These 4 T cell receptor beta chains originate from one sample sequenced in a study of CXCR3-negative and CXCR3-positive naive CD8 T cells. Libraries of TRB cDNA were made by 5' RACE and carried UMIs. TCRdb re-called the 5' RACE reads and shows each CDR3 protein once, DNA omitted. The sample totals around 81,000 distinct CDR3 sequences. Specimen: naive CXCR3- CD8+ T cells from blood. Indicated subset: CD45RO-CCR7+CD27+CD95- naive CD8+ T cells lacking CXCR3 (TNR3-). These receptors all stem from a human donor in good health. Some clones in this sample may be carry-over from other donors' samples.

The chain carries TRBV28 and TRBJ1-1; TCRdb outputs TRBD1, but without DNA this stays unchecked. CDR3 length: 12 amino acids. The germline V gene encodes CDR1 MDHEN and CDR2 SYDVKM. The CDR3 reads CASSEDSFEAFF.

V is TRBV7-9 and J is TRBJ2-3; TCRdb's assignment of TRBD2 cannot be checked, as there is no DNA. The CDR3 covers 18 residues. Per germline, CDR1 SEHNR and CDR2 FQNEAQ (reference sequence). CDR3 sequence: CASSFSPLLGQDTDTQYF. Using reference TRBV7-9 and TRBJ2-3 for the parts outside the CDR3, the full variable domain is DTGVSQNPRHKITKRGQNVTFRCDPISEHNRLYWYRQTLGQGPEFLTYFQNEAQLEKSRLLSDRFSAERPKGSFSTLEIQRTEQGDSAMYLCASSFSPLLGQDTDTQYFGPGTRLTVL.

The V call is TRBV5-1, the J call TRBJ2-1; TCRdb lists TRBD2, though no DNA is available to test this call. This CDR3 contains 14 residues. The V gene's germline CDR1 is SGHRS and CDR2 YFSETQ. The CDR3 protein is CASMEAGTGNEQFF. The variable domain in full, completed from reference TRBV5-1 and TRBJ2-1, reads KAGVTQTPRYLIKTRGQQVTLSCSPISGHRSVSWYQQTPGQGLQFLFEYFSETQRNKGNFPGRFSGRQFSNSRSEMNVSTLELGDSALYLCASMEAGTGNEQFFGPGTRLTVL.

The chain employs TRBV5-4 and TRBJ2-4. This CDR3 region has 16 residues. CDR1 and CDR2 from the germline V gene are SGHNT and YYREEE (reference sequence). The CDR3 spells CASSFQVGLAKNIQYF.